This TCR beta chain came from a study of shared clonotypes between healthy human individuals. The genomic DNA of each subset was split evenly across several immunoSEQ plates. In the study's own analysis: Junction-only immunoSEQ sequences carried no quality scores, so filtering differed. The protocol was immunoSEQ multiplex PCR, while the TCRdb copy is restricted to in-frame clones and leaves out a portion. The DNA gave D and trimming, while V, J and clone size come from that table. The data contain 450,000 to 500,000 clones, approximately 79% of them singletons. Tens of millions of PBMCs supplied genomic DNA for unsorted samples. Trimming took off 3 bases at V and 0 bases at J, with 7 bases between the two ends. The CDR3 runs to 14 residues. Germline CDR1 KGHSH, CDR2 LQKENI. On this clone: Other DNA sequences in the sample encode the same CDR3.

The receptor was isolated from a woman between 35 and 50 years old in good health. Some clones in this sample may be carry-over from other donors' samples. The gene calls are TRBV18 and TRBJ2-3, with unresolved D. The source material was PBMCs. CDR3 region: CASSPTGSTDTQYF. In DNA form, the CDR3 reads TGTGCCAGCTCACCCACGGGTAGCACAGATACGCAGTATTTT. Complete variable domain (other parts from reference TRBV18 and TRBJ2-3): NAGVMQNPRHLVRRRGQEARLRCSPMKGHSHVYWYRQLPEEGLKFMVYLQKENIIDESGMPKERFSAEFPKEGPSILRIQQVVRGDSAAYFCASSPTGSTDTQYFGPGTRLTVL.